This T cell receptor (beta chain) emerged from a study of molecular identifiers for immune sequencing clone quantification. Study outcomes and limitations: Effector cells had over 98% of their molecules in clones above 20 RNA copies, while naive cells had under 1%.

Input for naive CD8 libraries was 20,000 to 1,000,000 sorted cells; the RNA fraction used was 10%, 30% or 50%. CD8+CD4-CCR7+CD45RA+ cells were sorted as naive CD8 T cells. The CDR3 has 15 residues. CDR1 is MDHEN, CDR2 SYDVKM, per germline. Trimming stripped 8 bases from V and 2 bases from J, with 18 bases between. This clonotype was observed many times. The antigen remains undetermined. Previously described methods and listed TCR primers were used for bulk TCR libraries. TCRdb processed the PCR reads anew with MiXCR; each CDR3 protein has one entry. The sample gives 60,000 to 70,000 distinct CDR3 sequences, around a sixth of which show up once; approximately 1.5% is in the top ten.

Specimen: naive CD8+ T cells from blood, with Jurkat cell RNA spiked in. The sample's subset: FACS-sorted CD8+CD4-CCR7+CD45RA+ naive T cells. This receptor was taken from a human donor in good health. Some libraries in this study had Jurkat cell RNA spiked in. The chain is built from TRBV28 and TRBJ2-5; D is unresolved. CDR3 sequence reads: CASRAWQTPQETQYF. The CDR3 DNA follows: TGTGCCAGCCGCGCATGGCAGACACCACAAGAGACCCAGTACTTC. The full variable domain, its missing parts supplied by reference TRBV28 and TRBJ2-5, is DVKVTQSSRYLVKRTGEKVFLECVQDMDHENMFWYRQDPGLGLRLIYFSYDVKMKEKGDIPEGYSVSREKKERFSLILESASTNQTSMYLCASRAWQTPQETQYFGPGTRLLVL.